One T cell receptor beta chain is described in this entry. The antigen remains unidentified. This sample was taken from a study of cytomegalovirus exposure and HLA in healthy donors. Study-wide results and limits: For most subjects, TCR beta sequences were reported to predict HLA-A and HLA-B alleles with accuracy. Among the most significant clusters, several appeared linked to common viral pathogens in a later analysis. Altogether, about 160 TCR beta chains were recorded as cytomegalovirus-associated.

The donors gave bone marrow, and they were healthy. Primers: 60 Vbeta forward and 13 Jbeta reverse. TCRdb keeps only in-frame clones here, not all; method: immunoSEQ multiplex PCR. The table lists some 170,000 clones, roughly 85% of them singletons, with 9% to 10% in the top ten. With 4 bases removed from V and 5 bases from J, the gap between germline ends came to 12 bases. Germline CDR1 reads SGHKS; CDR2 reads YYEKEE (reference sequence). There are 14 residues in the CDR3. The receptor was derived from a man aged 18 to 30 in good health and CMV-seropositive. The rearrangement joins TRBV5-5 to TRBJ1-4; D remains unclear. The material sequenced was PBMCs. The CDR3 coding sequence is TGTGCCAGCAGCGTGTCGACTGAGAATGAAAAACTGTTTTTT. It specifies CASSVSTENEKLFF.